The clone carrying this T cell receptor beta chain occurred once. Its antigen is unidentified. The data were taken from a study of T-cell reconstitution after alpha-beta-depleted transplantation in children. The study, taken as a whole, reports: About two months after transplant, alpha-beta T cells reportedly came from several hundred expanded graft clones.

Germline loops: CDR1 MDHEN, CDR2 SYDVKM. V shed 2 bases and J shed 5 bases, with 15 bases lying between them. CDR3 size: 15 residues. Construction of the TCRbeta library involved unique molecular identifiers. TCRdb fed the PCR reads into MiXCR, producing one record per CDR3 protein. The sample carries 550,000 to 800,000 distinct CDR3 sequences, roughly 14% recorded once. The input for sequencing was PBMCs, taken before TCRalphabeta/CD19-depleted stem cell transplant. The source of this sequence is a girl aged 2 to 10 with congenital amegakaryocytic thrombocytopenia, due to receive a stem cell transplant. The chain carries TRBV28 and TRBJ1-1; TRBD1 might be the D (6 bases). The CDR3 bases are TGTGCCAGCAGTTTAATGGGGGGCAGGTGGACTGAAGCTTTCTTT. This codes for CASSLMGGRWTEAFF.